The sample holds a few counts of the clone carrying this TCR beta chain. Its target is unknown. PCR amplification relied on 60 Vbeta primers (plus 13 Jbeta primers). Profiling relied on immunoSEQ multiplex PCR, and the TCRdb table lists in-frame clones only, not all of them. The sample lists about 93,000 clones; 82% were seen once. These data originate in a study of cytomegalovirus exposure and HLA in healthy donors. General observations from the study: Diagnosis of cytomegalovirus status made by the classifier reportedly showed high specificity and sensitivity. In an earlier analysis, most TCR beta V segments were productive about 87% or about 30% of the time. Later analysis associated a missense DCLRE1C variant with TCR beta V- and J-gene trimming. In the analysis, some V segments, TRBV6-2 and TRBV6-3 included, were excluded as indistinguishable.

This CDR3 region has 16 residues. Germline CDR1 and CDR2: SGHRS and YFSETQ. V was clipped by 0 bases and J by 1 base, with 13 bases between them. Sequenced material: PBMCs. The TCR comes from a man aged 45-65 years in good health and CMV-seronegative. The chain recombines TRBV5-1 with TRBJ2-5; a weak D match, TRBD1 (6 bases). CDR3 residues: CASSLGFSRGQETQYF. CDR3 nucleotides: TGCGCCAGCAGCTTGGGCTTCAGCAGGGGCCAAGAGACCCAGTACTTC.